This entry is about one T cell receptor beta chain. Its target antigen remains unknown. No much larger clonotype is one base removed from it; base qualities were not supplied. The source of the sample is a study of cytotoxic CD8 clonotypes in ibrutinib-treated CLL (dated by TCRdb to 2020 to 2023). About the investigation overall: The cohort included roughly 15 treatment-naive and some twelve relapsed/refractory patients; approximately 17 were IGHV unmutated. Responses were partial in some 24 patients and complete in 2; after median 68 months follow-up, roughly 14 stayed in remission and about twelve progressed. Samples at response were collected after a median of about 13 months of treatment, with a range of roughly 6 to 40 months. An average of around 250,000 productive templates and tens of thousands of productive rearrangements was obtained per sample. Of the roughly 79 people in the trial, about 27 had longitudinal samples available. Cryopreserved peripheral blood mononuclear cells were collected at three points: before therapy, at response, and at either sustained remission or disease progression. Every sample from remission and from progressive disease was obtained while the patients were still on ibrutinib.

Beyond this particular receptor, the publication reports: Public clonotypes were rare and either shrank or stayed stable during treatment, and the rise in clonality at ibrutinib response reflected expansion of private clonotypes. At ibrutinib response clonality went up, during sustained remission it held steady, and at progression it dropped back toward baseline. Sustained-remission and progressing patients did not have matched sampling times, and lymph node repertoires were not examined. At baseline, clonality was higher than in age-matched healthy donors and showed a strong correlation with circulating CD8+ T-cell counts.

Each clonotype received, on average, around 10x coverage in deep resolution sequencing performed on a MiSeq, where the target depth lay between 1 in 1 million and 1 in 200,000 T cells. The immunoSEQ hsTCRB Kit was used to generate the TCR beta libraries. Concerning the study's data processing: Data were analyzed with ImmunoSEQ Data Assistant and ImmunoSEQ Analyzer, with V, D and J genes assigned per IMGT definitions. Clonality, with values ranging from 0 to 1, was calculated as one minus the normalized Shannon entropy of productive rearrangement frequencies. Only overrepresented clonotypes making up at least 0.05% of the repertoire of each patient were included in the public clonotype analysis. More than ten age-matched healthy donor repertoires from immuneACCESS were used as controls for clonality. TCRdb obtained this table from immuneACCESS and retained in-frame rearrangements with V and J assigned. These tables miss some clones; where compared with another copy, unresolved V genes account for less than half of the shortfall, and the remainder is unexplained. Clone size and the V and J calls come from that table; the DNA yielded D and trimming. For this sample there are 250,000 to 350,000 clones; 60% to 80% appear just once. The top ten constitute 5.6% of the sample.

From the germline V gene (reference sequence), CDR1 is LNHNV and CDR2 is YYDKDF. V drops 1 base and J drops 0 bases, leaving 16 bases in between. There are 19 amino acids in the CDR3, from cysteine to phenylalanine inclusive. Of all the DNA, just the CDR3 is kept, 57 bases in frame from base 1. Explained via the paper, the time point label denotes: progressive disease on ibrutinib. Roughly 2 micrograms of genomic DNA were extracted from cryopreserved PBMCs for TCR beta library preparation. High-throughput TCR beta sequencing was performed on longitudinal blood samples from CLL patients receiving ibrutinib monotherapy. The patients took part in an open-label, single-center phase 2 trial of ibrutinib monotherapy.

The chain couples TRBV15 to TRBJ1-6; the D gene remains uncertain. The specimen comprised PBMCs, sampled at disease progression, from a patient treated with ibrutinib. The receptor was derived from a human donor with chronic lymphocytic leukemia. CDR3 loop: CATSRAAHFLGSYNSPLHF. The DNA sequence is given as TGTGCCACCAGCAGAGCGGCCCACTTTTTAGGCTCCTATAATTCACCCCTCCACTTT.